This T cell receptor (beta chain) was sequenced for a study of control samples from healthy donors and cancer patients. The CDR3 totals 16 residues. CDR1 and CDR2 (germline): SGHNT, YYREEE (reference sequence). With V trimmed by 3 bases and J by 3 bases, 7 bases remained unmatched. Method: immunoSEQ multiplex PCR; TCRdb's copy keeps in-frame clones and lacks some. This table has approximately 60,000 clones, approximately 85% appearing once. The source is a man aged 35-49 years in good health. The genes are TRBV5-4 and TRBJ1-4; 8 bases align to TRBD1. The sample consisted of blood. For the CDR3, the DNA is TGTGCCAGCAGCTATCTACAGGGGGAAGCTAATGAAAAACTGTTTTTT. As protein: CASSYLQGEANEKLFF. The full variable domain, its missing parts supplied by reference TRBV5-4 and TRBJ1-4, is ETGVTQSPTHLIKTRGQQVTLRCSSQSGHNTVSWYQQALGQGPQFIFQYYREEENGRGNFPPRFSGLQFPNYSSELNVNALELDDSALYLCASSYLQGEANEKLFFGSGTQLSVL.